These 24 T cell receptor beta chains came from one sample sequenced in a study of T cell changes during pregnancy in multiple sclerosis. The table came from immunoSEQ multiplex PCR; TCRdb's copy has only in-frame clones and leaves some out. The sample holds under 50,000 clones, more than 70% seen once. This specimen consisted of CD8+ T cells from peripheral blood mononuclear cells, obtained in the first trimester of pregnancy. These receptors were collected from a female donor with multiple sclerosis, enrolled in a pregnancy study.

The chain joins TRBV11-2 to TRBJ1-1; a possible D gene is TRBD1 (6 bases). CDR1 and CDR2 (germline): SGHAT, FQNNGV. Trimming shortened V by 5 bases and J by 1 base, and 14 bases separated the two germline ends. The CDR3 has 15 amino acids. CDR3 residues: CASSPKQGKNTEAFF. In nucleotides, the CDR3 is TGTGCCAGCAGCCCCAAACAGGGTAAGAACACTGAAGCTTTCTTT.

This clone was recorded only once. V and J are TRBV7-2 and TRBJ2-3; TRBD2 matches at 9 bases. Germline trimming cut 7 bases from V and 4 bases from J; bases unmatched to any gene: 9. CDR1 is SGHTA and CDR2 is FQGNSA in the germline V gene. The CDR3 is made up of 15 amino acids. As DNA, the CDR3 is TGTGCCAGCACCCCATTAGCGGGGGAGTCAGATACGCAGTATTTT. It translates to CASTPLAGESDTQYF.

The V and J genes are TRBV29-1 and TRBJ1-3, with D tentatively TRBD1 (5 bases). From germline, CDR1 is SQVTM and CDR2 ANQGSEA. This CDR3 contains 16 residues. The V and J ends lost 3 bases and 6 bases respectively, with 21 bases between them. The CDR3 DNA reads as TGCAGCGTTGATGCCAGCTGGGGGGGGGTCGAAAACACCATATATTTT. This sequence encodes CSVDASWGGVENTIYF.

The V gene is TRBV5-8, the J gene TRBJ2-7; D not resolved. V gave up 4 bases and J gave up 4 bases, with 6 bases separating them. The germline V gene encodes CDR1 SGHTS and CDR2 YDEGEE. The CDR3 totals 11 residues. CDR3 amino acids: CASSPGYEQYF. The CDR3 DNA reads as TGTGCCAGCAGCCCCGGGTACGAGCAGTACTTC.

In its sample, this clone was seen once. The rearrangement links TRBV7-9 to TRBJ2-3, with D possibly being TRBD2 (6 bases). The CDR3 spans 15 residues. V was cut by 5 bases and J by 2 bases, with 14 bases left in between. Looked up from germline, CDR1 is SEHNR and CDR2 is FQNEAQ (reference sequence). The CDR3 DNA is TGTGCCAGCAGCCCTGCCGGGGGTCCCACAGATACGCAGTATTTT. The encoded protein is CASSPAGGPTDTQYF.

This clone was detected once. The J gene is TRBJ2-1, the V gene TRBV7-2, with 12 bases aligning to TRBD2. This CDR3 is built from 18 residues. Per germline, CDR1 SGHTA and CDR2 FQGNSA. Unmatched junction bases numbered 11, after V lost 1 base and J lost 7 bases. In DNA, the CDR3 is TGTGCCAGCAGCTTAGGGCCTAGCGGGGGGGCCTGGGTGAATGAGCAGTTCTTC. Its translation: CASSLGPSGGAWVNEQFF.

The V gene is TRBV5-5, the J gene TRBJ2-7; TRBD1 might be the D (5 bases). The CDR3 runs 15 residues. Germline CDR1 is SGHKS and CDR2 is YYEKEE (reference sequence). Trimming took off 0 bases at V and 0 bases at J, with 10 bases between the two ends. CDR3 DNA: TGTGCCAGCAGCTTGGTTAGGGGTAACTCCTACGAGCAGTACTTC. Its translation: CASSLVRGNSYEQYF.

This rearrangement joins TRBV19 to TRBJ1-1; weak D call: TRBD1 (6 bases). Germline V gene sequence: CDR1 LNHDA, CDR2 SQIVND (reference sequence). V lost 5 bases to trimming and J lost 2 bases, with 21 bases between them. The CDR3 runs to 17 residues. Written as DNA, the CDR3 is TGTGCCAGTAGTCCAAAAAGTCTGGGGGCCGCAAACACTGAAGCTTTCTTT. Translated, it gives CASSPKSLGAANTEAFF.

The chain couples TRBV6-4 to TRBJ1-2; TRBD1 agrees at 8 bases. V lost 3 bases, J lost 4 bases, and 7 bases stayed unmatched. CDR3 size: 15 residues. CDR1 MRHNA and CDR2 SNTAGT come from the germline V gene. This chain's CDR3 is CASSEGLDRAYGYTF. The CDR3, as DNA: TGTGCCAGCAGTGAAGGGTTGGACAGGGCCTATGGCTACACCTTC.

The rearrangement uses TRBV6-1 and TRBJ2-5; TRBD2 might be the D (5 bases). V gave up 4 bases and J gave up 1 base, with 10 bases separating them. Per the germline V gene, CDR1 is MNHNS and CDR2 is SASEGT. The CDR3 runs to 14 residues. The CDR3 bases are TGTGCCAGCAGTGGATTGGGAGTCCAAGAGACCCAGTACTTC. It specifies CASSGLGVQETQYF.

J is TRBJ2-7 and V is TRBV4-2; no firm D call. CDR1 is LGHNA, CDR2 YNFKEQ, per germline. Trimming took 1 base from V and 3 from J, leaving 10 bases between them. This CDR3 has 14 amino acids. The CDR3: CASSQVGQSYEQYF. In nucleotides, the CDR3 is TGTGCCAGCAGCCAAGTGGGCCAGAGCTACGAGCAGTACTTC.

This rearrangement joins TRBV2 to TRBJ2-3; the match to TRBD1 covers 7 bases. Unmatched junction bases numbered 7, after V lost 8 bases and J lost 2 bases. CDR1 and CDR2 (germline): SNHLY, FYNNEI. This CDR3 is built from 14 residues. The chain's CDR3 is CASQGVLFTDTQYF. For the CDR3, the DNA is TGTGCCAGCCAGGGGGTCCTATTCACAGATACGCAGTATTTT.

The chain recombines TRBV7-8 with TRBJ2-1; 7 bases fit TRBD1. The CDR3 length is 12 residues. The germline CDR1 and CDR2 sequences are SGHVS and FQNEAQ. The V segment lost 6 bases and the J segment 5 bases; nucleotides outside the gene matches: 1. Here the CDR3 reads CASRGGDNEQFF. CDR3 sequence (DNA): TGTGCCAGCAGAGGGGGCGACAATGAGCAGTTCTTC.

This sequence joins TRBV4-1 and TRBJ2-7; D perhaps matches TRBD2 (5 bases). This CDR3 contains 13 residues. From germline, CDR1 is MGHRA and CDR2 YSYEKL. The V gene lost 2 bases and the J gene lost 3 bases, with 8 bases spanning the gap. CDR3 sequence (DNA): TGCGCCAGCAGCCAAAGCGGAAGCTACGAGCAGTACTTC. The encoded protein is CASSQSGSYEQYF.

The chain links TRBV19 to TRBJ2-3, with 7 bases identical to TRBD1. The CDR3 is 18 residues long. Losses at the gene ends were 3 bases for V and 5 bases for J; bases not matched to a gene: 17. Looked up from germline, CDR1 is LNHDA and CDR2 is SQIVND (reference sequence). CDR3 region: CASSISPDRRSEQDTQYF. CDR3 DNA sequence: TGTGCCAGTAGTATTTCCCCGGACAGGAGGAGTGAGCAAGATACGCAGTATTTT.

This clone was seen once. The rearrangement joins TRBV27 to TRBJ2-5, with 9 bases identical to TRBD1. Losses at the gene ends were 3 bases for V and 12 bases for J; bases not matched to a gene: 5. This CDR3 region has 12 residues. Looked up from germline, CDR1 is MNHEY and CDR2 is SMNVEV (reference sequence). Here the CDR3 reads CASSFSGDREYF. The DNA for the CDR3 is TGTGCCAGCAGTTTCTCGGGGGACAGGGAGTACTTC.

The CDR3 here is CASSPGVASYEQYF. The CDR3 coding sequence is TGTGCCAGCAGCCCCGGTGTAGCCTCCTACGAGCAGTACTTC. The V gene is TRBV7-3, the J gene TRBJ2-7, with D unresolved. This CDR3 has 14 amino acids. V shed 5 bases and J shed 0 bases, with 11 bases lying between them. Looked up from germline, CDR1 is SGHTA and CDR2 is FQGTGA.

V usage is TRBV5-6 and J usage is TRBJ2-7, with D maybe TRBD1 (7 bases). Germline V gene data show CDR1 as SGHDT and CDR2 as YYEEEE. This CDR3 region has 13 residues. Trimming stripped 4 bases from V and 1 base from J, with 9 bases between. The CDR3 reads CASSPGGSYEQYF. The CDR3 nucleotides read TGTGCCAGCAGCCCAGGGGGGTCCTACGAGCAGTACTTC. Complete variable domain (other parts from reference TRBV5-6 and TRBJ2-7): DAGVTQSPTHLIKTRGQQVTLRCSPKSGHDTVSWYQQALGQGPQFIFQYYEEEERQRGNFPDRFSGHQFPNYSSELNVNALLLGDSALYLCASSPGGSYEQYFGPGTRLTVT.

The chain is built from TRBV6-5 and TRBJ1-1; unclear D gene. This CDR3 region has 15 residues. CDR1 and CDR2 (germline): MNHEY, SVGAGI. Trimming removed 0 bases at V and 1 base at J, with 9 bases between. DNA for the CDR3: TGTGCCAGCAGTTACTCCGGGAAATCGAACACTGAAGCTTTCTTT. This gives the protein CASSYSGKSNTEAFF.

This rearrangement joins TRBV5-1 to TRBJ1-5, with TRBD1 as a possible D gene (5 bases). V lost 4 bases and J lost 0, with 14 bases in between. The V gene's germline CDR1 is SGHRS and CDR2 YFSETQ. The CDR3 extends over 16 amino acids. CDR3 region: CASSLGGSRSNQPQHF. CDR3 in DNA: TGCGCCAGCAGCCTCGGGGGGTCCCGTAGCAATCAGCCCCAGCATTTT. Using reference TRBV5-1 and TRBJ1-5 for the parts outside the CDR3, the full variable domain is KAGVTQTPRYLIKTRGQQVTLSCSPISGHRSVSWYQQTPGQGLQFLFEYFSETQRNKGNFPGRFSGRQFSNSRSEMNVSTLELGDSALYLCASSLGGSRSNQPQHFGDGTRLSIL.

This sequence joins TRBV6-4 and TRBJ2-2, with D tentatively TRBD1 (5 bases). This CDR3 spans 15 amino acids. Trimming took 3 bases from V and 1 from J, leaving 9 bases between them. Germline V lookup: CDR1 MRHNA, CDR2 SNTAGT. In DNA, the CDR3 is TGTGCCAGCAGTGAATCCAGGGAGAACACCGGGGAGCTGTTTTTT. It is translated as CASSESRENTGELFF.

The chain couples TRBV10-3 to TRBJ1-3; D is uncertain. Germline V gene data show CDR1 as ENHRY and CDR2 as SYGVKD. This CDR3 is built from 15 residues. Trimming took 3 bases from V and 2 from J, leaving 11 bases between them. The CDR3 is CAISESPTAGNTIYF. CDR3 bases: TGTGCCATCAGTGAATCTCCCACAGCTGGAAACACCATATATTTT.

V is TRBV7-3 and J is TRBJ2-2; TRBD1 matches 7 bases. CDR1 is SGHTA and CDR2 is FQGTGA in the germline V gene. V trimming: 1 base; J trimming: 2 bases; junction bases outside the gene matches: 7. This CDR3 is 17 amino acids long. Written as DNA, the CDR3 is TGTGCCAGCAGCTTAAGCGCCGGGACAGATAACACCGGGGAGCTGTTTTTT. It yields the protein CASSLSAGTDNTGELFF.

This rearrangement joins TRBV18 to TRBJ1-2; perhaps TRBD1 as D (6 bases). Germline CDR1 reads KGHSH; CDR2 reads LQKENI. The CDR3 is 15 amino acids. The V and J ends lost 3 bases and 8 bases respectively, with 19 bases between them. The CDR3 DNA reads TGTGCCAGCTCACCGGCGCAGGGGAGTACGGGAGGCTACACCTTC. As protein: CASSPAQGSTGGYTF.